The present T cell receptor beta chain was sequenced within a study of Ad26.COV2.S vaccination and SARS-CoV-2 variants. Treatment denoted: some 19 received Ad26.COV2.S at low or high dose, single or two shots; 5 received placebo; per-sample allocation not given. Sampling was done on day 63 after the first vaccine or placebo injection. Data came from immunoSEQ multiplex PCR; TCRdb stores just in-frame clones and leaves some out. Of hundreds of thousands of clones listed, around 87% are singletons. Germline V gene sequence: CDR1 SNHLY, CDR2 FYNNEI. V lost 11 bases and J lost 0, with 11 bases in between. The CDR3 is 13 residues long.

The sequence was obtained from a person aged 18 to 65 who received the Ad26.COV2.S COVID-19 vaccine or a placebo. This specimen was peripheral blood, taken in a trial of Ad26.COV2.S vaccine versus placebo. The chain has TRBV2 and TRBJ2-1, with D unresolved. Written as DNA, the CDR3 is TGTGCCGGATCTAGGGCCTCCTACAATGAGCAGTTCTTC. Translated: CAGSRASYNEQFF.